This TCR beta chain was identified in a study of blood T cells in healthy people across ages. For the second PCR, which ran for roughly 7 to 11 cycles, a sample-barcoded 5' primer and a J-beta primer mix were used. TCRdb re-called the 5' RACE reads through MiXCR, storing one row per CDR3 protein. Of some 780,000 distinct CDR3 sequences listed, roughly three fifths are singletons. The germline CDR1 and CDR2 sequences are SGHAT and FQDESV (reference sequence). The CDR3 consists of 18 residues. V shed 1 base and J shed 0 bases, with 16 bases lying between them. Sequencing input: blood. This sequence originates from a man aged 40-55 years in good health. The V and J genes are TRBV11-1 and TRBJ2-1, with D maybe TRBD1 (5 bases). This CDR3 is CASSLGGAAESSYNEQFF. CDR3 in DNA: TGTGCCAGCAGCTTAGGTGGGGCGGCCGAGAGCTCCTACAATGAGCAGTTCTTC.